These T cell receptor beta chains were read from a single sample in a study of T cell repertoires in cytomegalovirus infection. TCRdb re-analysed the reads in MiXCR, keeping a single row per CDR3 protein. Among about 230,000 distinct CDR3 sequences, around 6.6% were seen once, and the ten largest hold about 6.5%. Sequencing was carried out using PBMCs. The origin of the receptors is a human donor in good health (CMV status not recorded). Some clones in this sample may be carry-over from other donors' samples. The conserved cysteine and the conserved F or W are not part of the CDR3 here. Each record gives: J gene, V gene, D gene, clone size, CDR3 length, CDR3 protein. A D gene is named only where the DNA matches it firmly. Only part of the rows carry a size: once, few, many, or a class if the clone is expanded.

J gene: TRBJ2-3
V gene: TRBV7-2
D gene: .
clone size: many
CDR3 length: 14
CDR3 protein: ASSLAGGASTDTQY

J gene: TRBJ1-1
V gene: TRBV5-6
D gene: .
clone size: few
CDR3 length: 13
CDR3 protein: ASSPRRTSNTEAF

J gene: TRBJ2-2
V gene: TRBV4-3
D gene: TRBD1
clone size: many
CDR3 length: 14
CDR3 protein: ASSQEDRGLHGELF

J gene: TRBJ2-7
V gene: TRBV29-1
D gene: .
clone size: few
CDR3 length: 10
CDR3 protein: SAAEGDYEQY

J gene: TRBJ2-3
V gene: TRBV28
D gene: .
clone size: many
CDR3 length: 13
CDR3 protein: ASSVPGGSTDTQY

J gene: TRBJ2-2
V gene: TRBV6-6
D gene: .
clone size: many
CDR3 length: 12
CDR3 protein: ASSYLPGDGELF

J gene: TRBJ1-5
V gene: TRBV7-9
D gene: TRBD1
clone size: many
CDR3 length: 12
CDR3 protein: ASSSGQGNQPQH

J gene: TRBJ1-4
V gene: TRBV2
D gene: .
clone size: many
CDR3 length: 11
CDR3 protein: ASSEGSGEKLF

J gene: TRBJ1-2
V gene: TRBV19
D gene: .
clone size: many
CDR3 length: 13
CDR3 protein: ASSPWTAPGLGYT

J gene: TRBJ1-1
V gene: TRBV29-1
D gene: .
clone size: many
CDR3 length: 9
CDR3 protein: SVLDDTEAF

J gene: TRBJ2-5
V gene: TRBV20-1
D gene: .
clone size: .
CDR3 length: 14
CDR3 protein: SARAGTGALQESQY

J gene: TRBJ2-2
V gene: TRBV6-5
D gene: .
clone size: few
CDR3 length: 12
CDR3 protein: ASSFLGNTGELF

J gene: TRBJ2-7
V gene: TRBV12-3/TRBV12-4
D gene: .
clone size: many
CDR3 length: 11
CDR3 protein: ASSFPDIYEQY

J gene: TRBJ2-3
V gene: TRBV6-2/TRBV6-3
D gene: TRBD2
clone size: many
CDR3 length: 15
CDR3 protein: ASSPNWGGGVKDTQY

J gene: TRBJ1-4
V gene: TRBV15
D gene: .
clone size: many
CDR3 length: 12
CDR3 protein: ATSMGETNEKLF

J gene: TRBJ2-3
V gene: TRBV20-1
D gene: .
clone size: many
CDR3 length: 11
CDR3 protein: SVRARSTDTQY

J gene: TRBJ2-2
V gene: TRBV5-1
D gene: TRBD1
clone size: .
CDR3 length: 11
CDR3 protein: ASSLDRDGELF

J gene: TRBJ1-2
V gene: TRBV20-1
D gene: .
clone size: many
CDR3 length: 9
CDR3 protein: SAASLGGPG

J gene: TRBJ2-3
V gene: TRBV29-1
D gene: .
clone size: many
CDR3 length: 11
CDR3 protein: SVARTGRDTQY

J gene: TRBJ1-1
V gene: TRBV28
D gene: .
clone size: many
CDR3 length: 12
CDR3 protein: ASSMLQERVRAF

J gene: TRBJ2-5
V gene: TRBV20-1
D gene: .
clone size: few
CDR3 length: 10
CDR3 protein: SARNLAQTQY

J gene: TRBJ1-1
V gene: TRBV13
D gene: .
clone size: many
CDR3 length: 12
CDR3 protein: ASSSRGENTEAF

J gene: TRBJ1-1
V gene: TRBV6-5
D gene: .
clone size: few
CDR3 length: 10
CDR3 protein: ASRGLATEAF

J gene: TRBJ2-3
V gene: TRBV6-6
D gene: TRBD1
clone size: many
CDR3 length: 13
CDR3 protein: ASSLRDRVTDTQY

J gene: TRBJ2-1
V gene: TRBV19
D gene: TRBD2
clone size: many
CDR3 length: 13
CDR3 protein: ASSIKAGGLNEQF

J gene: TRBJ2-2
V gene: TRBV20-1
D gene: .
clone size: many
CDR3 length: 15
CDR3 protein: SARDLARGGDAGELF

J gene: TRBJ2-5
V gene: TRBV7-2
D gene: TRBD2
clone size: many
CDR3 length: 14
CDR3 protein: ASSSRGAGGLMAQY

J gene: TRBJ2-1
V gene: TRBV29-1
D gene: TRBD2
clone size: many
CDR3 length: 13
CDR3 protein: SVEPSGGTYNEQF

J gene: TRBJ1-1
V gene: TRBV7-9
D gene: TRBD1
clone size: many
CDR3 length: 11
CDR3 protein: ASSSLTGEGAF

J gene: TRBJ1-1
V gene: TRBV29-1
D gene: .
clone size: many
CDR3 length: 13
CDR3 protein: SASGGWGMNTEAF

J gene: TRBJ2-3
V gene: TRBV11-2
D gene: TRBD1
clone size: many
CDR3 length: 13
CDR3 protein: ASSRDRAATDTQY

J gene: TRBJ2-5
V gene: TRBV29-1
D gene: .
clone size: many
CDR3 length: 8
CDR3 protein: SVESGTQY

J gene: TRBJ2-1
V gene: TRBV27
D gene: TRBD2
clone size: many
CDR3 length: 13
CDR3 protein: ASSSGTSGGPREF

J gene: TRBJ1-2
V gene: TRBV12-3/TRBV12-4
D gene: TRBD1
clone size: few
CDR3 length: 14
CDR3 protein: ASSELDRGRNYGYT

J gene: TRBJ1-3
V gene: TRBV11-2
D gene: .
clone size: many
CDR3 length: 14
CDR3 protein: ASSLATGDGWNTIY

J gene: TRBJ1-5
V gene: TRBV18
D gene: .
clone size: few
CDR3 length: 13
CDR3 protein: ASSVGTDHNQPQH

J gene: TRBJ1-5
V gene: TRBV28
D gene: .
clone size: many
CDR3 length: 13
CDR3 protein: ASSKPDRYNQPQH

J gene: TRBJ2-7
V gene: TRBV29-1
D gene: .
clone size: many
CDR3 length: 14
CDR3 protein: SGNPGRLPFSYEQY

J gene: TRBJ2-3
V gene: TRBV7-2
D gene: .
clone size: many
CDR3 length: 12
CDR3 protein: ASSRSGSTDTQY

J gene: TRBJ1-1
V gene: TRBV15
D gene: .
clone size: many
CDR3 length: 10
CDR3 protein: ATSRRGTEAF

J gene: TRBJ2-7
V gene: TRBV7-2
D gene: .
clone size: many
CDR3 length: 10
CDR3 protein: ASSLSSYEQY

J gene: TRBJ1-5
V gene: TRBV7-2
D gene: .
clone size: many
CDR3 length: 11
CDR3 protein: ASSLVENQPQH

J gene: TRBJ2-2
V gene: TRBV29-1
D gene: .
clone size: many
CDR3 length: 12
CDR3 protein: SVDSGDRTGELF

J gene: TRBJ1-5
V gene: TRBV6-6
D gene: .
clone size: many
CDR3 length: 10
CDR3 protein: ASTGFFQPQH

J gene: TRBJ2-3
V gene: TRBV7-2
D gene: .
clone size: many
CDR3 length: 12
CDR3 protein: ASSFRQGTNTQY

J gene: TRBJ2-3
V gene: TRBV4-3
D gene: .
clone size: many
CDR3 length: 13
CDR3 protein: ASSQDTGSTDTQY

J gene: TRBJ2-1
V gene: TRBV19
D gene: TRBD1
clone size: many
CDR3 length: 15
CDR3 protein: ASSIPLGQGSYNEQF